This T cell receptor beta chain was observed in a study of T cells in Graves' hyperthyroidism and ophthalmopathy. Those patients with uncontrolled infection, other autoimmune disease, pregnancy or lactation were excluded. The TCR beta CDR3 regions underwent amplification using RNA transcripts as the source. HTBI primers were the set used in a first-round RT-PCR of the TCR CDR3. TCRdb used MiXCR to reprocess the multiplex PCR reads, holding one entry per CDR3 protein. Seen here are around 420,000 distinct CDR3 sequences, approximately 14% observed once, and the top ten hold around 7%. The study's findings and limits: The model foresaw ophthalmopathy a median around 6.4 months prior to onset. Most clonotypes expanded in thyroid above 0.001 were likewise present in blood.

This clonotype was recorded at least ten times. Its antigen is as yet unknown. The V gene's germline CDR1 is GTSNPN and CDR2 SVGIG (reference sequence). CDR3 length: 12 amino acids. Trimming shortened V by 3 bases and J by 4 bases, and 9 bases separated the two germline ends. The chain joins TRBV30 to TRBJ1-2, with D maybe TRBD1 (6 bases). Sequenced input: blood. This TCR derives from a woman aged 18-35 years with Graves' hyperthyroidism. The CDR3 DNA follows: TGTGCCTGGAGGGACAGCGGCTATGGCTACACCTTC. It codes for CAWRDSGYGYTF.